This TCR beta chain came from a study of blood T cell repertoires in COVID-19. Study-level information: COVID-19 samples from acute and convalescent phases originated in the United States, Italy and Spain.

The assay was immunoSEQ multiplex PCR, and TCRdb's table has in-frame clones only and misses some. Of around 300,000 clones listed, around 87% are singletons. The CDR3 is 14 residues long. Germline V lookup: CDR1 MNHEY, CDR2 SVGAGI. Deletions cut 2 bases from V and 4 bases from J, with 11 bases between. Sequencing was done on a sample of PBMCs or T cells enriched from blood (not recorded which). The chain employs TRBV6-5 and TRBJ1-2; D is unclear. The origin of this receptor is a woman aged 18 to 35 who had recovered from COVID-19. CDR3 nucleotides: TGTGCCAGCAGTTACGGGCAGGTGGGCTATGGCTACACCTTC. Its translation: CASSYGQVGYGYTF.